The rows below give T cell receptor beta chains drawn from one sample of a study of T cell responses to AZD1222 COVID-19 vaccine. Repertoires were generated with immunoSEQ multiplex PCR, while TCRdb's copy carries only in-frame clones and drops some. Altogether 150,000 to 200,000 clones are present, 80% to 90% being singletons, with the ten largest covering 5% to 7%. The sequenced sample was peripheral blood, obtained on day 0 of AZD1222 vaccination. Receptors originate from an adult in good health. The CDR3 runs from the conserved cysteine through the conserved F or W. The D gene is left open where the match is weak. Clone size, where shown, is once, few, many, or a class for clones that have expanded.

size: few; V: TRBV5-4; J: TRBJ2-3; D: TRBD2; DNA: TGTGCCAGCAGCTCGGGACTAGAAGGCGGGATCACAGATACGCAGTATTTT; CDR3: CASSSGLEGGITDTQYF
size: NA; V: TRBV5-1; J: TRBJ1-4; D: TRBD1; DNA: TGCGCCAGCAGCCCGGGACAGACTAATGAAAAACTGTTTTTT; CDR3: CASSPGQTNEKLFF
size: NA; V: TRBV15; J: TRBJ1-4; D: NA; DNA: TGTGCCACCAGCAGACAAAGGGGACAAATTAATGAAAAACTGTTTTTT; CDR3: CATSRQRGQINEKLFF
size: NA; V: TRBV9; J: TRBJ1-2; D: NA; DNA: TGTGCCAGCAGCGTAGACCCCGAAACAGGGTTCGGAGGCTACACCTTC; CDR3: CASSVDPETGFGGYTF
size: NA; V: TRBV6-6; J: TRBJ1-1; D: NA; DNA: TGTGCCAGCAGTTACGAATCCCCACCCACTGAAGCTTTCTTT; CDR3: CASSYESPPTEAFF
size: NA; V: TRBV5-1; J: TRBJ2-7; D: NA; DNA: TGCGCCAGCAGCTTGGGGGACGGGTCCTACGAGCAGTACTTC; CDR3: CASSLGDGSYEQYF
size: NA; V: TRBV11-3; J: TRBJ2-2; D: TRBD1; DNA: TGTGCCAGCAGCTTAGGGGGGACAGGATCCGGGGAGCTGTTTTTT; CDR3: CASSLGGTGSGELFF
size: NA; V: TRBV12-3/TRBV12-4; J: TRBJ1-1; D: NA; DNA: TGTGCCAGCAGTTTGGTGGCGAACACTGAAGCTTTCTTT; CDR3: CASSLVANTEAFF
size: once; V: TRBV12-3/TRBV12-4; J: TRBJ1-4; D: NA; DNA: TGTGCCAGCAGTTTATCAGGAAAACTGTTTTTT; CDR3: CASSLSGKLFF
size: few; V: TRBV28; J: TRBJ1-2; D: TRBD1; DNA: TGTGCCAGCAGTTCGACAGGGGAGGTATCAGAGTGGGGCTACACCTTC; CDR3: CASSSTGEVSEWGYTF
size: NA; V: TRBV5-1; J: TRBJ2-5; D: NA; DNA: TGCGCCAGCAGCTTGGCAGAGATACAAGAGACCCAGTACTTC; CDR3: CASSLAEIQETQYF
size: once; V: TRBV28; J: TRBJ2-1; D: NA; DNA: TGTGCCAGCAGTCCCCCAGGCCGCAATGAGCAGTTCTTC; CDR3: CASSPPGRNEQFF
size: NA; V: TRBV20-1; J: TRBJ1-1; D: NA; DNA: TGCAGTGAGGGGGGGAACACTGAAGCTTTCTTT; CDR3: CSEGGNTEAFF
size: few; V: TRBV6-1; J: TRBJ2-3; D: NA; DNA: TGTGCCAGCAGTGAATGGCAGCCCACAGATACGCAGTATTTT; CDR3: CASSEWQPTDTQYF
size: NA; V: TRBV20-1; J: TRBJ1-5; D: TRBD1; DNA: TGCAGTGCTAGTCGACAGGGGGTAAATAGCAATCAGCCCCAGCATTTT; CDR3: CSASRQGVNSNQPQHF